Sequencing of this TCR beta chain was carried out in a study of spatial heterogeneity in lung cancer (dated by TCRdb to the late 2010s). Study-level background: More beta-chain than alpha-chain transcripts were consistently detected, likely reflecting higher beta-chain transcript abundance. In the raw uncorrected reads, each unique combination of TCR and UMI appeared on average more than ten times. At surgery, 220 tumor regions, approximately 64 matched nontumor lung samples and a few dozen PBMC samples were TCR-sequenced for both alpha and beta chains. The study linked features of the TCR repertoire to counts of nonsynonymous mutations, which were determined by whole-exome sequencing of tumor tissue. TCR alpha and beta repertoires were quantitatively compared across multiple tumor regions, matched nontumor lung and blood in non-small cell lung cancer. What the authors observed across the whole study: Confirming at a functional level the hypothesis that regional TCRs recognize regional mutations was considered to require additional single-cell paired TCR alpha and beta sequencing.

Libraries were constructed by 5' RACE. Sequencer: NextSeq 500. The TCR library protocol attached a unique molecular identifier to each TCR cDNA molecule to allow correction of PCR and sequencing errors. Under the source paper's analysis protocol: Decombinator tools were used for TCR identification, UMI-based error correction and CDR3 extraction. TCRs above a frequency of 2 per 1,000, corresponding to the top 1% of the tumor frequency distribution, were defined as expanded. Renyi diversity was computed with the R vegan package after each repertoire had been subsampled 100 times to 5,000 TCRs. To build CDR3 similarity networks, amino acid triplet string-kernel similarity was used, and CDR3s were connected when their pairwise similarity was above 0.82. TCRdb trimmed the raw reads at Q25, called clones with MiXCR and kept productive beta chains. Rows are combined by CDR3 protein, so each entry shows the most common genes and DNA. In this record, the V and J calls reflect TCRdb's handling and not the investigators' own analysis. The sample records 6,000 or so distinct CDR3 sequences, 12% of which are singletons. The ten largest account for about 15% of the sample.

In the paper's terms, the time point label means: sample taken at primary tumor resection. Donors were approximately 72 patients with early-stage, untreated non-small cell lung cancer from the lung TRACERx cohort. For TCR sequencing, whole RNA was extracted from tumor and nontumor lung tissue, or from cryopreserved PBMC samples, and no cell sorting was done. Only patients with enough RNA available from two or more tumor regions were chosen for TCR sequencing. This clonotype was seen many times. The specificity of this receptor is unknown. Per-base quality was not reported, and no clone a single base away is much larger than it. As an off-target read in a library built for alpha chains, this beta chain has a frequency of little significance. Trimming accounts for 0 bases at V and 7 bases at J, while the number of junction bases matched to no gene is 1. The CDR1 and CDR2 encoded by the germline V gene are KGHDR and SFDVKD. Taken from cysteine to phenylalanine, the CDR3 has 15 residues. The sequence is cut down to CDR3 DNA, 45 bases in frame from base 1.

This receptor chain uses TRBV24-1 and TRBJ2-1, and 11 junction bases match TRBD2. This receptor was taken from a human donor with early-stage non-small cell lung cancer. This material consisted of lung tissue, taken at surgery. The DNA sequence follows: TGTGCCACCAGTGATTTGACTAGCGGGAGAAATGAGCAGTTCTTC. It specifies CATSDLTSGRNEQFF.